Listed here are 30 T cell receptor beta chains from one sample, sequenced in a study of cytomegalovirus exposure and HLA in healthy donors. Libraries were prepared by immunoSEQ multiplex PCR; TCRdb keeps only in-frame clonotypes and omits some of them. Here the sample spans roughly 59,000 clones, 90% to 95% being singletons. Source material: PBMCs. The receptors here all came from a man in his late teens or twenties in good health and CMV-seropositive.

The count of this clone is one. V usage is TRBV5-1 and J usage is TRBJ2-7, with TRBD2 identical over 12 bases. V lost 6 bases to trimming and J lost 9 bases; unmatched junction nucleotides: 7. CDR1 and CDR2 from the germline V gene are SGHRS and YFSETQ. This CDR3 contains 13 residues. The CDR3 DNA sequence: TGCGCCAGCAAGGGGACTAGCGGGCCCCGGCAGTACTTC. Translated, it gives CASKGTSGPRQYF.

This clone has just a few counts. The chain has TRBV27 and TRBJ2-2; 11 nucleotides agree with TRBD2. The CDR3 extends over 16 amino acids. The V gene's germline CDR1 is MNHEY and CDR2 SMNVEV (reference sequence). Trimming removed 8 bases from V and 7 bases from J; junction bases left unmatched: 12. The CDR3 bases are TGTGCCAGCCGTAGCGGGAGGGCCTTTAGAGGCGGGGAGCTGTTTTTT. This encodes CASRSGRAFRGGELFF.

The V gene is TRBV11-3, the J gene TRBJ2-1; the D gene is possibly TRBD1 (6 bases). The CDR3 covers 15 residues. CDR1 is SGHNT and CDR2 is YENEEA in the germline V gene. The ends were cut back, 1 base at V and 5 bases at J, with 12 bases in the middle. The CDR3 is CASSLVQGSHNEQFF. For the CDR3, the DNA is TGTGCCAGCAGCTTAGTCCAGGGGTCACACAATGAGCAGTTCTTC.

This chain links TRBV7-9 with TRBJ2-1; D perhaps matches TRBD2 (5 bases). Trimming cost V 6 bases and J 8 bases, with 20 bases left between them. CDR1 is SEHNR, CDR2 FQNEAQ, per germline (reference sequence). CDR3 length equals 15 residues. The CDR3 loop is CASRTSPLVVDEQFF. DNA for the CDR3: TGTGCCAGCAGAACTAGTCCACTAGTTGTGGATGAGCAGTTCTTC. The full variable domain, completed using reference TRBV7-9 and TRBJ2-1, is DTGVSQNPRHKITKRGQNVTFRCDPISEHNRLYWYRQTLGQGPEFLTYFQNEAQLEKSRLLSDRFSAERPKGSFSTLEIQRTEQGDSAMYLCASRTSPLVVDEQFFGPGTRLTVL.

This chain joins TRBV18 and TRBJ2-7; 7 bases line up with TRBD1. Germline CDR1 and CDR2: KGHSH and LQKENI. The V segment lost 5 bases and the J segment 4 bases; nucleotides outside the gene matches: 8. The CDR3 length is 14 residues. The CDR3, as DNA: TGTGCCAGCTCATACGGGACAGCCCCTTACGAGCAGTACTTC. This encodes CASSYGTAPYEQYF. The whole variable domain, remainder taken from reference TRBV18 and TRBJ2-7, is NAGVMQNPRHLVRRRGQEARLRCSPMKGHSHVYWYRQLPEEGLKFMVYLQKENIIDESGMPKERFSAEFPKEGPSILRIQQVVRGDSAAYFCASSYGTAPYEQYFGPGTRLTVT.

This chain connects TRBV18 to TRBJ1-1, with D unclear. This CDR3 is built from 13 residues. Germline loops: CDR1 KGHSH, CDR2 LQKENI. Trimming shortened V by 8 bases and J by 3 bases, and 13 bases separated the two germline ends. Written as DNA, the CDR3 is TGTGCCAGCAGGCAGGTTCAGGACACTGAAGCTTTCTTT. The encoded protein is CASRQVQDTEAFF.

CDR3 residues: CASRRLAGGTDTQYF. As DNA, the CDR3 is TGTGCCAGCCGCCGGCTAGCGGGAGGAACAGATACGCAGTATTTT. V and J are TRBV2 and TRBJ2-3, with 11 bases fitting TRBD2. Germline V lookup: CDR1 SNHLY, CDR2 FYNNEI. Trimming at V came to 8 bases and at J to 3 bases, leaving 7 bases not matched to a gene. The CDR3 runs 15 residues.

This clone has only one observation. The chain combines TRBV27 with TRBJ2-7; TRBD2 matches at 9 bases. In germline, CDR1 is MNHEY, CDR2 SMNVEV (reference sequence). The CDR3 runs to 15 residues. The J segment lost 1 base and the V segment lost 4 bases, leaving 5 bases of the junction unmatched. The CDR3: CASSYSLAGSYEQYF. As DNA, the CDR3 is TGTGCCAGCAGTTACTCACTAGCGGGTTCCTACGAGCAGTACTTC.

The J gene is TRBJ2-3, the V gene TRBV5-1, with a possible D match to TRBD2 (6 bases). The CDR3 totals 14 residues. Germline values: CDR1 SGHRS, CDR2 YFSETQ. Trimming took off 0 bases at V and 2 bases at J, with 7 bases between the two ends. The CDR3 DNA reads as TGCGCCAGCAGCTTGGCGGGGGTCACAGATACGCAGTATTTT. It encodes CASSLAGVTDTQYF.

This clone was counted only a few times. The chain is built from TRBV6-1 and TRBJ1-4, with TRBD1 matching over 7 bases. CDR1 MNHNS and CDR2 SASEGT come from the germline V gene. V was pared by 0 bases and J by 6 bases, with 7 bases of the junction left unmatched. The CDR3 has 16 amino acids. Here the CDR3 DNA reads TGTGCCAGCAGTGAAGCAGCCGGCCAGGGGGATGAAAAACTGTTTTTT. Translating it yields CASSEAAGQGDEKLFF.

V usage is TRBV7-9 and J usage is TRBJ1-1; perhaps TRBD1 as D (6 bases). CDR1 is SEHNR, CDR2 FQNEAQ, per germline (reference sequence). V lost 4 bases and J 3 bases, leaving 9 bases between the germline ends. The CDR3 totals 13 residues. In DNA form, the CDR3 reads TGTGCCAGCAGCTGGGACATGTACACTGAAGCTTTCTTT. Its protein is CASSWDMYTEAFF.

This clone showed up just once. The chain is built from TRBV28 and TRBJ2-7, with 10 positions matching TRBD1. Germline V gives CDR1 MDHEN, CDR2 SYDVKM. J gave up 3 bases and V 6 bases, and 5 bases lay outside the gene matches. The CDR3 covers 14 residues. The CDR3 region has the DNA TGTGCCAGCAGATTGACAGGGGGCAACTACGAGCAGTACTTC. This translates into CASRLTGGNYEQYF.

The CDR3 sequence is CASSLIPRSYNEQFF. The DNA of the CDR3 is TGTGCCAGCAGCTTAATTCCACGGTCCTACAATGAGCAGTTCTTC. The genes are TRBV7-3 and TRBJ2-1; D is uncertain. The CDR3 loop spans 15 amino acids. Germline CDR1 is SGHTA and CDR2 is FQGTGA. The germline V and J ends were trimmed by 1 base and 1 base, with 8 bases remaining between them.

In its sample, this clone was seen once. The chain carries TRBV5-1 and TRBJ2-3, with 10 bases identical to TRBD2. In germline, CDR1 is SGHRS, CDR2 YFSETQ. V was pared by 4 bases and J by 3 bases, with 5 bases of the junction left unmatched. The CDR3 totals 15 residues. CDR3: CASSPAGGPTDTQYF. DNA of the CDR3: TGCGCCAGCAGCCCAGCGGGAGGGCCGACAGATACGCAGTATTTT.

J is TRBJ2-1 and V is TRBV11-2; TRBD2 agrees at 7 bases. CDR1 and CDR2 from the germline V gene are SGHAT and FQNNGV. V lost 4 bases, J lost 8 bases, and 5 bases stayed unmatched. The CDR3 is made up of 13 amino acids. The CDR3 region is CASSSRELDEQFF. The CDR3 nucleotides read TGTGCCAGCAGCTCGCGGGAGCTCGATGAGCAGTTCTTC.

The CDR3 nucleotides read TGTGCCAGCAGTTGGCTGACTAGCGGGAGTGGGACGCAGTATTTT. Translated: CASSWLTSGSGTQYF. This chain uses TRBV27 with TRBJ2-3; 12 nucleotides align to TRBD2. The J segment lost 9 bases and the V segment lost 4 bases, leaving 8 bases of the junction unmatched. The CDR3 loop spans 15 amino acids. CDR1 and CDR2 from the germline V gene are MNHEY and SMNVEV (reference sequence).

For the CDR3, the DNA is TGTGCCAGCAGCTTAAGTCGTCTAGCGGGATACACCGGGGAGCTGTTTTTT. Translating it yields CASSLSRLAGYTGELFF. V gene TRBV7-6 combines with J gene TRBJ2-2; 9 bases fit TRBD2. J was trimmed by 3 bases and V by 2 bases; bases with no gene match: 7. CDR3 size: 17 residues. Germline V gives CDR1 SGHVS, CDR2 FNYEAQ.

The chain links TRBV27 to TRBJ1-1, with 8 bases lining up with TRBD1. This CDR3 has 16 residues. After removal of 3 bases from V and 5 bases from J, the junction contained 11 bases not matched to a gene. Germline V lookup: CDR1 MNHEY, CDR2 SMNVEV (reference sequence). The CDR3 protein is CASSFYGLQGATEAFF. CDR3 coding DNA: TGTGCCAGCAGTTTTTACGGTTTGCAGGGGGCAACTGAAGCTTTCTTT.

This chain links TRBV29-1 with TRBJ2-7, with 12 nucleotides matching TRBD2. Losses at the gene ends were 7 bases for V and 11 bases for J; bases not matched to a gene: 15. The CDR3 spans 14 residues. The V gene's germline CDR1 is SQVTM and CDR2 ANQGSEA. The CDR3 DNA reads as TGCAGCGCCGTGACTAGCGGGAGTCAGCTGGTCGAGTACTTC. The encoded protein is CSAVTSGSQLVEYF.

This sequence joins TRBV5-1 and TRBJ1-2, with TRBD1 matching over 10 bases. The CDR3 is 16 residues long. The V gene's germline CDR1 is SGHRS and CDR2 YFSETQ. With V trimmed by 4 bases and J by 3 bases, 9 bases remained unmatched. The CDR3 region is CASSPVTGTGDYGYTF. CDR3 coding DNA: TGCGCCAGCAGCCCGGTGACCGGGACAGGGGACTATGGCTACACCTTC. Based on the CDR3 plus reference TRBV5-1 and TRBJ1-2, the full variable domain is KAGVTQTPRYLIKTRGQQVTLSCSPISGHRSVSWYQQTPGQGLQFLFEYFSETQRNKGNFPGRFSGRQFSNSRSEMNVSTLELGDSALYLCASSPVTGTGDYGYTFGSGTRLTVV.

V and J are TRBV28 and TRBJ1-5; 9 positions match TRBD1. The V segment lost 6 bases and the J segment 5 bases; nucleotides outside the gene matches: 5. This CDR3 comprises 14 residues. CDR1 MDHEN and CDR2 SYDVKM come from the germline V gene. The CDR3 sequence is CASRDRGPYQPQHF. In nucleotides, the CDR3 is TGTGCCAGCAGGGACAGGGGCCCTTATCAGCCCCAGCATTTT. Drawing the rest from reference TRBV28 and TRBJ1-5, the complete variable domain is DVKVTQSSRYLVKRTGEKVFLECVQDMDHENMFWYRQDPGLGLRLIYFSYDVKMKEKGDIPEGYSVSREKKERFSLILESASTNQTSMYLCASRDRGPYQPQHFGDGTRLSIL.

The rearrangement links TRBV11-2 to TRBJ2-7; tentative D call: TRBD1 (6 bases). Germline lookup yields CDR1 SGHAT and CDR2 FQNNGV. Trimming took off 4 bases at V and 5 bases at J, with 27 bases between the two ends. The CDR3 consists of 18 residues. The CDR3 region is CASSSLHTGIRGPDEQYF. CDR3 DNA sequence: TGTGCCAGCAGCTCCCTCCACACAGGGATCCGTGGACCGGACGAGCAGTACTTC.

The chain uses TRBV28 and TRBJ2-7; TRBD1 agrees at 9 bases. Germline V gene sequence: CDR1 MDHEN, CDR2 SYDVKM. The V segment lost 4 bases and the J segment 5 bases; nucleotides outside the gene matches: 9. The CDR3 spans 15 residues. CDR3 region: CASSSPGTGQHEQYF. The CDR3 nucleotides are TGTGCCAGCAGTTCCCCCGGGACAGGGCAACACGAGCAGTACTTC.

The rearrangement links TRBV4-1 to TRBJ2-5; 10 bases are shared with TRBD2. The ends lost 1 base at V and 0 bases at J; junction bases unmatched: 5. Germline V gene lookup returns CDR1 MGHRA and CDR2 YSYEKL. CDR3 length equals 17 residues. The CDR3 nucleotides read TGCGCCAGCAGCCAAGCAGGACTAGCGGTGTACCAAGAGACCCAGTACTTC. Its translation: CASSQAGLAVYQETQYF.

This chain connects TRBV5-8 to TRBJ2-3; 10 nucleotides match TRBD2. Germline loops: CDR1 SGHTS, CDR2 YDEGEE. Trimming at V came to 1 base and at J to 5 bases, leaving 16 bases not matched to a gene. CDR3 length: 19 residues. CDR3 coding DNA: TGTGCCAGCAGCTTGACCCGCGCCGCAGCGGGAGGGCCGAGAGATACGCAGTATTTT. Encoded protein: CASSLTRAAAGGPRDTQYF.

V gene TRBV5-4 combines with J gene TRBJ1-1; D uncertain. V shed 4 bases and J shed 2 bases, with 15 bases lying between them. The CDR3 has 15 residues. Germline-derived CDR1 and CDR2 are SGHNT and YYREEE (reference sequence). CDR3 in DNA: TGTGCCAGCAGCAATCCTCTGAGGGTAAACACTGAAGCTTTCTTT. It specifies CASSNPLRVNTEAFF.

This rearrangement joins TRBV11-2 to TRBJ2-1, with TRBD1 identical over 9 bases. CDR1 SGHAT and CDR2 FQNNGV come from the germline V gene. This CDR3 spans 16 amino acids. The V gene end was trimmed by 4 bases and the J gene end by 8 bases; junction bases not matched to a gene: 12. The CDR3 spells CASSSTGGPLGDEQFF. DNA for the CDR3: TGTGCCAGCAGCTCTACAGGGGGCCCCTTAGGGGATGAGCAGTTCTTC.

V usage is TRBV5-1 and J usage is TRBJ1-2; TRBD1 is a possible D gene (5 bases). Germline V gene sequence: CDR1 SGHRS, CDR2 YFSETQ. The CDR3 has 13 residues. Trimming removed 0 bases at V and 7 bases at J, with 10 bases between. The CDR3 DNA reads as TGCGCCAGCAGCTTGGACGCGGGGGGTGGCTACACCTTC. Amino acid sequence: CASSLDAGGGYTF.

The V gene is TRBV5-6, the J gene TRBJ2-3, with TRBD1 matching over 7 bases. Trimming cost V 0 bases and J 6 bases; bases outside gene matches: 7. Germline loops: CDR1 SGHDT, CDR2 YYEEEE. The CDR3 covers 15 residues. Written as DNA, the CDR3 is TGTGCCAGCAGCTTGGGTGGACAGGTAGGGGATACGCAGTATTTT. This sequence encodes CASSLGGQVGDTQYF.

The rearrangement links TRBV4-1 to TRBJ2-5; a weak D match, TRBD1 (6 bases). The germline V gene encodes CDR1 MGHRA and CDR2 YSYEKL. This CDR3 region has 14 residues. The ends were cut back, 1 base at V and 2 bases at J, with 8 bases in the middle. This CDR3 is CASSQGDTQETQYF. Here the CDR3 DNA reads TGCGCCAGCAGCCAAGGGGACACACAAGAGACCCAGTACTTC.